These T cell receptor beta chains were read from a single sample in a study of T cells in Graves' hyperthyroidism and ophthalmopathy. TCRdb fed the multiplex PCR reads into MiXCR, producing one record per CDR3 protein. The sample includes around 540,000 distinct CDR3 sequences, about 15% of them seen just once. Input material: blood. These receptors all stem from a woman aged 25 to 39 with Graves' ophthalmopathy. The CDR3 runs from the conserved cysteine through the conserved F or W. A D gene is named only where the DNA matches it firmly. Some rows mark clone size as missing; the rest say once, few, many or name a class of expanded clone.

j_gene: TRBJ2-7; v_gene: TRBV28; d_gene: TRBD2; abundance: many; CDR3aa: CASSLITSASYEQYF; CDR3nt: TGTGCCAGCAGTTTAATCACTAGCGCGTCCTACGAGCAGTACTTC
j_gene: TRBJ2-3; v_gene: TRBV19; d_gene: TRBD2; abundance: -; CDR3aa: CASISGRAADTQYF; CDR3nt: TGTGCCAGCATTAGCGGGAGGGCGGCAGATACGCAGTATTTT
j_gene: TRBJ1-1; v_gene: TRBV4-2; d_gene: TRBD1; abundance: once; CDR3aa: CASSQTLPRGTGTEAFF; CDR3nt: TGTGCCAGCAGCCAAACCCTCCCCAGGGGGACTGGAACTGAAGCTTTCTTT
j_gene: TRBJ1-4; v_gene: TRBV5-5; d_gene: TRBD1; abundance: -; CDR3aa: CASSLMTGNEKLVF; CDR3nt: TGTGCCAGCAGCTTGATGACAGGGAACGAAAAACTGGTTTTT
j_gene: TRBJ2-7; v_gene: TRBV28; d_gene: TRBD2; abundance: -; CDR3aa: CASSSGLALSYEQYF; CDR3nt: TGTGCCAGCAGTTCGGGACTAGCGCTCTCCTACGAGCAGTACTTC
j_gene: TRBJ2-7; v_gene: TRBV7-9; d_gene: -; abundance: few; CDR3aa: CASSLGTGADYEQYF; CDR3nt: TGTGCCAGCAGCTTAGGGACTGGGGCAGACTACGAGCAGTACTTC
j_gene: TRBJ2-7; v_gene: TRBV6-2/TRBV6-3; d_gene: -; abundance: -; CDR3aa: CASSYINYEQYF; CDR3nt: TGTGCCAGCAGTTATATTAATTACGAGCAGTACTTC
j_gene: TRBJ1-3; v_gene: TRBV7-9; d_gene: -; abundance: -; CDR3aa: CASSLGSMAGVGSGNTIYF; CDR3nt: TGTGCCAGCAGCTTAGGATCTATGGCAGGGGTCGGCTCTGGAAACACCATATATTTT
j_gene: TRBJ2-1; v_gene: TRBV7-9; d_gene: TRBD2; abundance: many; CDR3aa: CASSTGLAGYSYNEQFF; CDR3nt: TGTGCCAGCAGCACAGGACTAGCGGGATACTCCTACAATGAGCAGTTCTTC
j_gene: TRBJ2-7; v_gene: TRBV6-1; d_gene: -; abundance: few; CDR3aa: CASSEGRLPYEQYF; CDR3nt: TGTGCCAGCAGTGAAGGCAGGCTACCCTACGAGCAGTACTTC
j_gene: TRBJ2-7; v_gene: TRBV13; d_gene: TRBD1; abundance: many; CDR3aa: CASSSTGQGAYEQYF; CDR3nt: TGTGCCAGCAGCTCAACGGGACAGGGGGCTTACGAGCAGTACTTC
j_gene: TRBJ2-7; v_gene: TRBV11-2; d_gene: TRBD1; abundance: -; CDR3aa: CASSHRDRAYEQYF; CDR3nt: TGTGCCAGCAGCCACCGGGACAGGGCTTACGAGCAGTACTTC
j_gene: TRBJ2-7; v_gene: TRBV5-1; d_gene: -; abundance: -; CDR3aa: CASSPEGVRNEQYF; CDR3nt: TGCGCCAGCAGCCCAGAGGGGGTTCGGAACGAGCAGTACTTC
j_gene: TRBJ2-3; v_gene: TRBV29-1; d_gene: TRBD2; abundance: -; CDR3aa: CSVEPGTSGSNKFDTQYF; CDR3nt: TGCAGCGTTGAACCCGGGACTAGCGGGAGCAATAAGTTTGATACGCAGTATTTT
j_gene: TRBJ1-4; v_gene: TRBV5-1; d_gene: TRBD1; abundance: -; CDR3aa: CASSTGDRGQIGEKLFF; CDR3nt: TGCGCCAGCAGCACCGGGGACAGGGGTCAGATTGGTGAAAAACTGTTTTTT
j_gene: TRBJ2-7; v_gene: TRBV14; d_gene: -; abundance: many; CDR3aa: CASSQDPSAEQYF; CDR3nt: TGTGCCAGCAGCCAAGATCCCTCAGCCGAGCAGTACTTC
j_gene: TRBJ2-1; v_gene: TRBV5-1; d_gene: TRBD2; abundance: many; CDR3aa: CASTIAGGPSNEQFF; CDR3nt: TGCGCCAGCACCATAGCGGGAGGGCCTTCCAATGAGCAGTTCTTC
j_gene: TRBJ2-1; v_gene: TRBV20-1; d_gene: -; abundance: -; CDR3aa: CSATNRGFEQFF; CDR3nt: TGCAGTGCTACGAATAGGGGTTTTGAGCAGTTCTTC
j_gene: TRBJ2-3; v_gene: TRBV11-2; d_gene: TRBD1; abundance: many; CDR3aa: CASSLGTGKENTQYF; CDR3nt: TGTGCCAGCAGCCTCGGGACAGGGAAGGAAAATACGCAGTATTTT
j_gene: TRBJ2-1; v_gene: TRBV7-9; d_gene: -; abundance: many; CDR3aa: CASSGHNEQFF; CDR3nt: TGTGCCAGCAGCGGCCACAATGAGCAGTTCTTC
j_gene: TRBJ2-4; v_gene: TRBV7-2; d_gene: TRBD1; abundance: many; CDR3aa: CASSTPPQGARSIQYF; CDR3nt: TGTGCCAGCAGTACTCCGCCTCAGGGGGCCCGATCCATTCAGTACTTC
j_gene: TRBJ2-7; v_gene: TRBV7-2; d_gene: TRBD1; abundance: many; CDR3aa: CASSRARQGNSYEQYF; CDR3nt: TGTGCCAGCAGCAGGGCTAGACAGGGCAACTCCTACGAGCAGTACTTC
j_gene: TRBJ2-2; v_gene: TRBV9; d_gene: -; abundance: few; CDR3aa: CASSPTPRPTWAGELFF; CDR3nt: TGTGCCAGCAGTCCTACCCCACGACCTACCTGGGCAGGGGAGCTGTTTTTT
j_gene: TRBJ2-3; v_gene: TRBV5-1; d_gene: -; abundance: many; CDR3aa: CASSSEGGVSTDTQYF; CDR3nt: TGCGCCAGCAGCTCCGAGGGTGGAGTCTCCACAGATACGCAGTATTTT
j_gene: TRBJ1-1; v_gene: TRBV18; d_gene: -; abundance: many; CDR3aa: CASSPPNKNTEAFF; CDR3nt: TGTGCCAGCTCACCACCGAACAAGAACACTGAAGCTTTCTTT
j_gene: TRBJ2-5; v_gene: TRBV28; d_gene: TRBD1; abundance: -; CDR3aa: CASSQDRGLKETQYF; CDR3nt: TGTGCCAGCAGCCAGGACAGGGGGCTAAAAGAGACCCAGTACTTC
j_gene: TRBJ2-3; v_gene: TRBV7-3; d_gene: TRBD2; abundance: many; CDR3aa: CASSPNRAGVLSTDTQYF; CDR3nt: TGTGCCAGCAGCCCAAACCGGGCGGGAGTGTTAAGCACAGATACGCAGTATTTT
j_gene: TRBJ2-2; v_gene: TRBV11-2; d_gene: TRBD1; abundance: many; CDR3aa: CASSDRDRGDTGELFF; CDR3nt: TGTGCCAGCAGCGACCGGGACAGGGGTGACACCGGGGAGCTGTTTTTT
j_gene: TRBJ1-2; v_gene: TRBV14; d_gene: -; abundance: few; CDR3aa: CASSQRGGSGGYTF; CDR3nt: TGTGCCAGCAGCCAACGTGGCGGGAGTGGAGGCTACACCTTC